This record looks at one T cell receptor (beta chain) sequence and its context. Its antigen is unidentified. Amplification used 60 Vbeta primers and 13 Jbeta primers. Method: immunoSEQ multiplex PCR; TCRdb's copy keeps in-frame clones and lacks some. This sample carries about 170,000 clones, 70% to 80% of them seen once, and the ten largest clones take 2% to 2.5%. This sample is drawn from a study of cytomegalovirus exposure and HLA in healthy donors. Study findings and constraints: Rare TCR sequences predominated, though certain public TCRs were found in many donors.

Germline CDR1 is SGHAT and CDR2 is FQNNGV. Trimming removed 6 bases from V and 6 bases from J, with 23 bases in between. CDR3 length: 16 amino acids. The receptor comes from a woman aged 45 to 65 in good health and CMV-seronegative. The sequencing sample was made of PBMCs. The chain employs TRBV11-2 and TRBJ1-2; weak D call: TRBD1 (6 bases). The CDR3 protein is CASSPGGGQGSHGYTF. The CDR3 nucleotides read TGTGCCAGCAGTCCCGGGGGGGGGCAGGGGAGTCATGGCTACACCTTC.